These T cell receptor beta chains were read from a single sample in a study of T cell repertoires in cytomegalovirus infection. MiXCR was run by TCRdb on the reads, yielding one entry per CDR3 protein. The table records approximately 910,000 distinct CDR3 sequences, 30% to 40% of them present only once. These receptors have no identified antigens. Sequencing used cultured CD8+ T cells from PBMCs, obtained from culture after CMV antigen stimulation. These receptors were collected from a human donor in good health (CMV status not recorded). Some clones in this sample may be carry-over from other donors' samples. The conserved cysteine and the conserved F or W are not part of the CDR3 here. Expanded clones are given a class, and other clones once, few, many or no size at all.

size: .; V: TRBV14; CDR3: ASSQGGTEWETQY
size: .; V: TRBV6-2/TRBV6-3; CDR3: ASSFTGQGAYEQY
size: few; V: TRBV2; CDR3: ASRDRGEHETQY
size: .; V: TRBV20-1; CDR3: SASGDPNTGELF
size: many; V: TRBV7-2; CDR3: ASSFPVALGTGVAGELF
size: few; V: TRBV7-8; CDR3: ASSLRGILVSGDT
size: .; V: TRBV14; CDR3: ASDDGSYNEQF
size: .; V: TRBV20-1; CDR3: SASGGNYGYT
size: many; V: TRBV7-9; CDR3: ASSGTGGMALAKNIQY
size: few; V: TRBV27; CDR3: ASSPRQILNSPLH
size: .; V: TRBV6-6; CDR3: ASSYGTGLGEKLF
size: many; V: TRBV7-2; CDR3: ASSPNFRGSYNEQF
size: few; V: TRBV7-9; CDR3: ASSLAGRTSSGANVLT
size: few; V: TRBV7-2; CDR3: ASRLRGEATKGEAF
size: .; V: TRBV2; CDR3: ASTQGTVGAF
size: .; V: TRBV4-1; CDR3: ASSQGPRTDTQY
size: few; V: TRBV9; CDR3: ASSVNPSSGDTDTQY
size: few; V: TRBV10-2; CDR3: ASSDGGSYEQY
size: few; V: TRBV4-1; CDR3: ASSQDRGFYNEQF
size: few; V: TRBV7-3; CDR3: ASSLTYGETQY
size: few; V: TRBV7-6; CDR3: ASSPSGGAEGIDTQY
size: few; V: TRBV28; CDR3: ASSSDSGSTDTQY
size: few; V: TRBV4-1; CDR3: ASSQGDSETYEQY
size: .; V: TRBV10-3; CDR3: AISSAGGTEAF
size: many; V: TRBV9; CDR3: ASSPGLAGLRTDTQY
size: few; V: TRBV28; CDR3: ASSLGQRGQPQH
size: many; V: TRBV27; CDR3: ASSLNQETQY
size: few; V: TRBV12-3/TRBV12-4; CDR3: ASSLHRGDYEQY
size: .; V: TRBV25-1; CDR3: ASSEAFAAF
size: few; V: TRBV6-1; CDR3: ASSEWAKNLYEQY
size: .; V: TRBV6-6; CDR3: ASSYWLVGVSSTDTQY
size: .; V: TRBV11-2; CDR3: ASASTGHSYEQY
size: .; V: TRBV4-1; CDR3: ASNRGGITGELF
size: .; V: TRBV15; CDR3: ATSRGPPSRPLH
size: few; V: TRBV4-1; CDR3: ASSQDRGPNTQY
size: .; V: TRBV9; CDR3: ASSTIPRDDNEQF
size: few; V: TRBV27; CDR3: ASSLSSPTNTGELF
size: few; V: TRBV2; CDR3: ASSIGQGTIDTEAF
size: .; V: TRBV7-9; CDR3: ASSTKTGTSGFTDTQY
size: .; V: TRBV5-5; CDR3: ASSLADLEHNSPLH
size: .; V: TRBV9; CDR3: ASSPGTPRGDQY
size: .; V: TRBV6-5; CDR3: ASSYSLDPGFYGYT
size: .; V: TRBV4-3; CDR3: ASSQGGGARETQY
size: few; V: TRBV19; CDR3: ASSWAIKALGSTGYT
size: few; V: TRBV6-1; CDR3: ASSWTSGVSQY
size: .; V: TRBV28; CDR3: ASSLPVAGGGNEQF
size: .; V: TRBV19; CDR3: ASSIGLATDTQY
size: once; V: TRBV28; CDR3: ASKEPGTAKNIQY
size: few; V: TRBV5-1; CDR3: ASSESSYEQY
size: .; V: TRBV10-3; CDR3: AISETRGELQETQY